A selection of T cell receptor beta chains follows, all from one sample in a study of T cell responses to AZD1222 COVID-19 vaccine. The repertoire was sequenced with immunoSEQ multiplex PCR; TCRdb's copy has only in-frame clones and lacks some. The data contain 95,000 to 100,000 clones, about 90% of them singletons. The sample in question was peripheral blood, obtained 28 days after the second AZD1222 dose. Source of these receptors: an adult who received the AZD1222 COVID-19 vaccine. Each CDR3 is given with its conserved first and last residue. A D gene is named only where the DNA matches it firmly. A clone size is listed for some rows: how often the clone was seen (once, few, many), or a class if it is expanded.

>TRBV19|TRBJ2-1|-|TRBD2
TGTGCCAGTAGAGGACTAGGTCCGCGAAACAATGAGCAGTTCTTC
CASRGLGPRNNEQFF
>TRBV5-1|TRBJ1-4|-|-
TGCGCCAGCAGAATCCAGGTCAGCGATGAAAAACTGTTTTTT
CASRIQVSDEKLFF
>TRBV2|TRBJ1-5|-|TRBD1
TGTGCCTCATCCAGGGGGCAGCAGCCCCAGCATTTT
CASSRGQQPQHF
>TRBV19|TRBJ1-2|-|-
TGTGCCAGTAGCCCTGACGGAAATAAGAGAGGCTACACCTTC
CASSPDGNKRGYTF
>TRBV6-5|TRBJ1-2|once|TRBD1
TGTGCCAGCAGTTACTCCTCTCCTGACAGGGGGGCTGGCTACACCTTC
CASSYSSPDRGAGYTF
>TRBV11-3|TRBJ2-1|few|TRBD2
TGTGCCAGCAGCCCCAGACTAGCGGGAGCCAATGAGCAGTTCTTC
CASSPRLAGANEQFF
>TRBV11-2|TRBJ1-2|-|-
TGTGCCAGCAGCCTCCTCGGGGACGGCTATGGCTACACCTTC
CASSLLGDGYGYTF
>TRBV9|TRBJ2-7|-|-
TGTGCCAGCAGCGTAGTTCCAGGGTCCTACGAGCAGTACTTC
CASSVVPGSYEQYF
>TRBV30|TRBJ1-1|-|-
TGTGCCTGGAGTGTACTCGGACAGACAGGCACTGAAGCTTTCTTT
CAWSVLGQTGTEAFF
>TRBV19|TRBJ2-7|-|TRBD1
TGTGCCAGTAGTTATTCGGACAGGGGCTACGAGCAGTACTTC
CASSYSDRGYEQYF
>TRBV7-2|TRBJ1-2|-|-
TGTGCCAGCAGCTTTGCAGGGGCGCAGGTTCGGAGTGGCTACACCTTC
CASSFAGAQVRSGYTF
>TRBV6-5|TRBJ2-1|-|-
TGTGCCAGCAGCCCGGGGGCTAGCCCCTACAATGAGCAGTTCTTC
CASSPGASPYNEQFF
>TRBV7-9|TRBJ2-5|-|TRBD1
TGTGCCAGCAGCTTAGGAATTGACAGGGGGCAGCGGGAGACCCAGTACTTC
CASSLGIDRGQRETQYF
>TRBV29-1|TRBJ1-2|-|-
TGCAGCGTTGAGAGGGAAAGCAACTATGGCTACACCTTC
CSVERESNYGYTF
>TRBV6-5|TRBJ2-5|-|-
TGTGCCAGCACCAAATGGGGTAGACAAGAGACCCAGTACTTC
CASTKWGRQETQYF
>TRBV12-3/TRBV12-4|TRBJ2-7|-|TRBD1
TGTGCCAGCAGTACAGGGGACGAGCAGTACTTC
CASSTGDEQYF
>TRBV24-1|TRBJ2-7|-|-
TGTGCCACCAGTAAGTCCGCCACCTACGAGCAGTACTTC
CATSKSATYEQYF
>TRBV30|TRBJ2-6|-|-
TGTGCCTGGAGTGTACCGGGTTTGGGGGCCAACGTCCTGACTTTC
CAWSVPGLGANVLTF
>TRBV9|TRBJ1-2|-|-
TGTGCCAGCAGCGTAGGGACAGCCGGCAACTCTTACTATGGCTACACCTTC
CASSVGTAGNSYYGYTF
>TRBV9|TRBJ2-1|-|TRBD2
TGTGCCAGCAGCGTAGGGTGGACTAGTTCCAATGAGCAGTTCTTC
CASSVGWTSSNEQFF
>TRBV6-1|TRBJ1-5|-|-
TGTGCCAGCAGTGAACAGGGTAGCAATCAGCCCCAGCATTTT
CASSEQGSNQPQHF
>TRBV11-2|TRBJ2-7|-|TRBD1
TGTGCCAGCAGCTTAATCCAGGGGGCTTACGAGCAGTACTTC
CASSLIQGAYEQYF
>TRBV10-3|TRBJ1-6|-|-
TGTGCCATCAGAGGACAGAGCCGGGGTGGTTCACCCCTCCACTTT
CAIRGQSRGGSPLHF
>TRBV7-9|TRBJ2-2|-|-
TGTGCCAGCAGCCCAACAGGAGCCGCGAACACCGGGGAGCTGTTTTTT
CASSPTGAANTGELFF
>TRBV19|TRBJ2-2|-|TRBD1
TGTGCCAGTAGTATTCAGGGGGCAAGGACCGGGGAGCTGTTTTTT
CASSIQGARTGELFF
>TRBV30|TRBJ2-7|-|-
TGTGCCTGGACCCGACGGAGCTCCTACGAGCAGTACTTC
CAWTRRSSYEQYF
>TRBV28|TRBJ1-6|-|TRBD1
TGTGCCAGCAGCCGGACAGGGGGGTTACAGAATTCACCCCTCCACTTT
CASSRTGGLQNSPLHF
>TRBV10-2|TRBJ1-5|-|-
TGCGCCAGCAGTGCCCAGGGCGGTCAGCCCCAGCATTTT
CASSAQGGQPQHF
>TRBV3-1/TRBV3-2|TRBJ2-7|-|TRBD2
TGTGCCAGCAGCCAAGTTCGGGGACTAGCTCTCTACGAGCAGTACTTC
CASSQVRGLALYEQYF
>TRBV19|TRBJ2-7|-|TRBD2
TGTGCCACAAATCTAGCGGGGTCCTACGAGCAGTACTTC
CATNLAGSYEQYF
>TRBV7-6|TRBJ1-5|-|-
TGTGCCAGCAGCTTGATGGGGTTAGGCAATCAGCCCCAGCATTTT
CASSLMGLGNQPQHF
>TRBV5-1|TRBJ1-2|few|-
TGCGCCAGCAGCCTCAGGGGAGGCTACACCTTC
CASSLRGGYTF
>TRBV9|TRBJ2-1|-|TRBD2
TGTGCCAGCAGCGTAGATCACGGGACTAGCGGGAAAGTTGAGCAGTTCTTC
CASSVDHGTSGKVEQFF
>TRBV4-1|TRBJ2-1|-|TRBD2
TGCGCCAGCAGCCAAGGGATGGCTAGCGGGAATCATGAGCAGTTCTTC
CASSQGMASGNHEQFF
>TRBV5-1|TRBJ1-1|-|-
TGCGCCAGCAGCTTGATCGAGGGGTTGAACACTGAAGCTTTCTTT
CASSLIEGLNTEAFF
>TRBV3-1/TRBV3-2|TRBJ1-6|-|TRBD1
TGTGCCAGCAGCCAAGGTTTAGGGACAGATAATTCACCCCTCCACTTT
CASSQGLGTDNSPLHF
>TRBV19|TRBJ1-5|-|-
TGTGCCAGTACCCCCGTGGGCAGTGGCAATCAGCCCCAGCATTTT
CASTPVGSGNQPQHF
>TRBV7-2|TRBJ1-2|-|-
TGTGCCAGCAGCTTAAGTGAGCCTACGCGCTACACCTTC
CASSLSEPTRYTF
>TRBV7-6|TRBJ2-3|-|TRBD2
TGTGCCAGCAGCCCGGCTAGCGGAAGCACAGATACGCAGTATTTT
CASSPASGSTDTQYF
>TRBV28|TRBJ2-5|-|TRBD1
TGTGCCAGCAAGGGGGACAGGGGGTGGGAGACCCAGTACTTC
CASKGDRGWETQYF
>TRBV19|TRBJ2-7|-|TRBD1
TGTGCCAGTAGTATAAAAGGACAGGGGGCCTACGAGCAGTACTTC
CASSIKGQGAYEQYF
>TRBV5-1|TRBJ1-2|-|TRBD1
TGCGCCAGCAGCCAAGGACAGGGACTCTTAGGCTACACCTTC
CASSQGQGLLGYTF